The rows below give T cell receptor beta chains drawn from one sample of a study of shared clonotypes between healthy human individuals. Sequencing used immunoSEQ multiplex PCR; TCRdb keeps in-frame clones, though not all of them. Of about 2 million clones listed, 95% are singletons. Sequenced sample: naive CD4+ T cells sorted from blood. These receptors came from a man younger than 30 in good health. The CDR3 runs from the conserved cysteine through the conserved F or W.

cdr3_aa cdr3_length v_call
CAWSVRQGDSEAFF 14 TRBV30
CASSFSRSGDTQYF 14 TRBV11-2
CASSASRNTGELFF 14 TRBV7-9
CASSAQETQYF 11 TRBV5-4
CASSLRLAGNTDTQYF 16 TRBV11-1
CASSISGTNYGYTF 14 TRBV19
CASSTGNYGYTF 12 TRBV6-5
CASSTLIDADNEKLFF 16 TRBV19
CASTAGTSGAYEQYF 15 TRBV7-2
CASSVASRDTEAFF 14 TRBV9
CASSTPGHFYEQYF 14 TRBV28
CASSESGTATYYEQYF 16 TRBV10-1
CASSLVPTSGNTIYF 15 TRBV7-9
CASSIGQGGGQYF 13 TRBV19
CASSRLAGGPRTDTQYF 17 TRBV7-2
CASSLVAGASYEQYF 15 TRBV7-2
CASSRDRVEAFF 12 TRBV5-6
CASSSGLTFGNTIYF 15 TRBV11-2
CASSERTEAFF 11 TRBV2
CASSLSQGSSGNTIYF 16 TRBV7-9
CASSSGQGYGYTF 13 TRBV5-1
CASSSGADNTEAFF 14 TRBV5-1
CASNRQDQPQHF 12 TRBV7-9
CASSELPQGDTQYF 14 TRBV2
CASSVTGRLNTGELFF 16 TRBV6-4
CASSEGGDGETQYF 14 TRBV18
CASSEGWAAETQYF 14 TRBV6-1
CAISEFLELQYF 12 TRBV10-3
CASSQDQWGTQYF 13 TRBV4-3
CASRTASTETNSPLHF 16 TRBV7-2
CASSGQSQTETQYF 14 TRBV2